This T cell receptor (beta chain) was captured in a study of blood T cell repertoires in COVID-19 (dated by TCRdb to between 2020 and 2021). Broadly, across the study: The collaborator samples originated in the United States, Italy and Spain and spanned the acute and convalescent phases of COVID-19. Deeply sampled blood TCRbeta repertoires from subjects exposed to, actively infected with, or recovered from COVID-19 were included in the dataset. Where HLA class I and class II types were available, the types were taken from metadata supplied by the sample provider, not from assay-based typing. The repertoires were released in a freely available public database intended as a resource for research on the immune response to SARS-CoV-2. Samples came from the ongoing ImmuneRACE study (first 160 participants) plus 1,254 subjects from 6 global collaborators. The prospective study material was composed of cDNA or gDNA derived from T cells, B-cell-depleted T cells, or PBMCs. Sample metadata almost always included a de-identified subject ID, COVID-19 status, age in years and sex.

Participants in the prospective study were aged about 18 to 100 years, lived in approximately 26 United States geographic areas, and enrolled through a virtual design. To assign participants to cohorts, the prospective study relied on clinical history that participants themselves reported in a screening survey and a study questionnaire. In the prospective study, whole blood, serum and a nasopharyngeal or oropharyngeal swab were collected from each participant by mobile phlebotomists. Additional blood draws and questionnaires over an approximately two-month period could optionally be provided by prospective study participants. Blood samples from the prospective study were shipped frozen or at room temperature prior to DNA extraction. General findings and caveats noted by the study authors: The quantity of clinical and demographic metadata differed by source and by participant and was supplied without curation.

The immunoSEQ Assay, a bias-controlled multiplex PCR, was used to amplify TCRbeta CDR3 regions from genomic DNA. The paper's data handling went like this. The number of nucleated cells in each sample was estimated by amplification of reference gene primers within the assay. To quantify the absolute abundance of each unique TCRbeta CDR3 rearrangement, sequence reads were collapsed and filtered. For each sample, productive Simpson clonality was calculated as the square root of Simpson's diversity index over productive rearrangements. The immuneACCESS repertoire file appears here via TCRdb, limited to in-frame rearrangements. These files lack a portion of the clones; in checked studies, under half of the deficit traces to unresolved V genes, and the cause of the others is not known. Clonal size and the V and J genes are those of that table, whereas D and trimming came from the DNA. Counted in this sample were 150,000 to 200,000 clones; roughly 87% of them appeared once. Of the sample, approximately 2.3% is held by the ten largest clones.

V lost 4 bases and J lost 0 bases; the stretch between them is 15 bases long. Reading the germline V gene gives CDR1 SGHRS and CDR2 YFSETQ. Including cysteine and phenylalanine, the CDR3 has 16 amino acids. CDR3 DNA only is kept here, 48 bases in frame from base 1. Note on this clone: Its antigen remains undetermined. No per-base quality is available; no much larger clone lies one base away.

The chain is assembled from TRBV5-1 and TRBJ2-3, with the D gene not confidently named. This TCR came from a woman aged 35 to 49 with acute COVID-19. Sequencing was done on a sample of PBMCs or T cells enriched from blood (not recorded which). This receptor has the CDR3 CASSPWSGSSTDTQYF. The nucleotides read TGCGCCAGCAGCCCGTGGTCAGGCTCTAGCACAGATACGCAGTATTTT.